Below, 18 T cell receptor beta chains from the same sample are listed, as sequenced in a study of radiotherapy plus CTLA-4 blockade in lung cancer. Assay: immunoSEQ multiplex PCR; the TCRdb copy retains only in-frame clones and omits some. Of about 29,000 clones in the sample, 81% were seen once. Sequencing was performed on peripheral blood, taken from a patient treated with radiotherapy plus ipilimumab. The receptors here all came from a human donor with non-small cell lung cancer that progressed on radiotherapy plus ipilimumab.

V gene TRBV7-8 combines with J gene TRBJ1-2, with TRBD1 matching over 7 bases. The CDR3 is made up of 14 amino acids. After removal of 5 bases from V and 0 bases from J, the junction contained 3 bases not matched to a gene. Germline V CDR1 and CDR2: SGHVS, FQNEAQ. CDR3 in DNA: TGTGCCAGCAGCCGACAGGGCGCTAACTATGGCTACACCTTC. It codes for CASSRQGANYGYTF.

The chain links TRBV5-4 to TRBJ1-1, with D possibly TRBD1 on 5 matching bases. Trimming took 5 bases from V and 7 from J, leaving 21 bases between them. The CDR3 is made up of 15 amino acids. The V gene's germline CDR1 is SGHNT and CDR2 YYREEE (reference sequence). CDR3 nucleotides: TGTGCCAGCAGGGATACACCGGGACTTTCCGATGAAGCTTTCTTT. The encoded protein is CASRDTPGLSDEAFF.

The V gene is TRBV25-1, the J gene TRBJ2-1; no clear D. This CDR3 is 11 amino acids long. Deletions cut 2 bases from V and 8 bases from J, with 4 bases between. Germline V gene lookup returns CDR1 MGHDK and CDR2 SYGVNS. Written as DNA, the CDR3 is TGTGCCAGCAGTGAAGCGGATGAGCAGTTCTTC. Its translation is CASSEADEQFF.

This chain's CDR3 is CASRETGGGNEQFF. The CDR3 coding sequence is TGTGCCAGCAGAGAGACAGGGGGAGGCAATGAGCAGTTCTTC. This chain uses TRBV25-1 with TRBJ2-1, with TRBD1 identical over 9 bases. The trim removed 6 bases at V and 6 bases at J, leaving 6 bases unmatched. The CDR3 length is 14 residues. In germline, CDR1 is MGHDK, CDR2 SYGVNS.

The chain has TRBV1 and TRBJ2-7; the D call TRBD2 from the table was never checked on the DNA. TRBV1 counts as a pseudogene. The CDR3 is 13 residues long. The CDR3 DNA is TGCACCAGCAGCCATCCTAAAACCTACGAGCAGTACTTC. It translates to CTSSHPKTYEQYF.

This clone showed up just once. The rearrangement joins TRBV7-9 to TRBJ2-3; weak D call: TRBD2 (6 bases). V gave up 5 bases and J gave up 1 base, with 13 bases separating them. The CDR3 length is 15 residues. Looked up from germline, CDR1 is SEHNR and CDR2 is FQNEAQ (reference sequence). The CDR3 DNA reads as TGTGCCAGCAGCCACGTAGCGGTAGGCACAGATACGCAGTATTTT. It yields the protein CASSHVAVGTDTQYF.

This chain links TRBV6-6 with TRBJ1-4; D is possibly TRBD1 (5 bases). Germline V gives CDR1 MNHNY, CDR2 SVGAGI (reference sequence). There are 13 residues in the CDR3. The V gene lost 7 bases and the J gene lost 7 bases, with 13 bases spanning the gap. The CDR3 region has the DNA TGTGCCAGCATCACGGGGGGGGGTGAAAAACTGTTTTTT. Translating it yields CASITGGGEKLFF.

The chain uses TRBV20-1 and TRBJ2-7; D is perhaps TRBD1 (6 bases). Germline V gives CDR1 DFQATT, CDR2 SNEGSKA (reference sequence). V lost 6 bases and J 4 bases, leaving 10 bases between the germline ends. The CDR3 contains 11 residues. The CDR3 spells CSASDSYEQYF. The CDR3 DNA reads TGCAGTGCATCGGACAGTTACGAGCAGTACTTC.

This chain uses TRBV16 with TRBJ2-7; TRBD1 aligns across 8 bases. V lost 4 bases, J lost 2 bases, and 4 bases stayed unmatched. Germline V gene sequence: CDR1 KGHSY, CDR2 FQNENV. This CDR3 is built from 14 residues. CDR3 DNA: TGTGCCAGCAGCCCCCGGGACAGGCCCTACGAGCAGTACTTC. Translating gives CASSPRDRPYEQYF.

J is TRBJ1-2 and V is TRBV10-3; 7 bases agree with TRBD1. After removal of 10 bases from V and 1 base from J, the junction contained 9 bases not matched to a gene. The CDR3 consists of 14 residues. CDR1 and CDR2 from the germline V gene are ENHRY and SYGVKD. The CDR3 loop reads CATRDSRDNYGYTF. Here the CDR3 DNA reads TGTGCCACAAGGGACAGCCGCGATAACTATGGCTACACCTTC.

The genes are TRBV2 and TRBJ2-7; TRBD1 matches at 7 bases. The CDR3 has 13 residues. CDR1 SNHLY and CDR2 FYNNEI come from the germline V gene. After removal of 5 bases from V and 2 bases from J, the junction contained 3 bases not matched to a gene. CDR3 DNA: TGTGCCAGCAGTTCGGACAGGACCTACGAGCAGTACTTC. This sequence encodes CASSSDRTYEQYF.

The gene calls are TRBV25-1 and TRBJ2-2, with D perhaps TRBD1 (6 bases). V gave up 1 base and J gave up 7 bases, with 10 bases separating them. From germline, CDR1 is MGHDK and CDR2 SYGVNS. There are 14 residues in the CDR3. CDR3 sequence (DNA): TGTGCCAGCAGTGAATGGGGGCATGGCGGGGAGCTGTTTTTT. The encoded protein is CASSEWGHGGELFF.

The V call is TRBV5-4, the J call TRBJ2-7, with D maybe TRBD1 (6 bases). The CDR3 spans 15 residues. V dropped 0 bases and J dropped 0 bases, with 10 bases sitting between them. Germline CDR1 is SGHNT and CDR2 is YYREEE (reference sequence). The CDR3 DNA reads TGTGCCAGCAGCTTGGGACAGGCGAGCTCCTACGAGCAGTACTTC. Its protein product is CASSLGQASSYEQYF.

This clone was found a few times. The rearrangement joins TRBV10-3 to TRBJ1-4; TRBD1 agrees at 7 bases. V gave up 2 bases and J gave up 7 bases; unmatched junction bases: 4. CDR1 and CDR2 from the germline V gene are ENHRY and SYGVKD. The CDR3 totals 14 residues. The CDR3: CAISELQGSEKLFF. As DNA, the CDR3 is TGTGCCATCAGTGAGCTACAGGGGTCTGAAAAACTGTTTTTT.

This rearrangement joins TRBV9 to TRBJ1-2; TRBD1 might be the D (6 bases). The V gene lost 3 bases and the J gene lost 4 bases, with 22 bases spanning the gap. Germline CDR1 SGDLS, CDR2 YYNGEE. The CDR3 spans 17 residues. This CDR3 is CASSAGIDRIPLYGYTF. The CDR3 DNA reads as TGTGCCAGCAGCGCCGGAATTGACAGGATCCCTCTCTATGGCTACACCTTC. Based on the CDR3 plus reference TRBV9 and TRBJ1-2, the full variable domain is DSGVTQTPKHLITATGQRVTLRCSPRSGDLSVYWYQQSLDQGLQFLIQYYNGEERAKGNILERFSAQQFPDLHSELNLSSLELGDSALYFCASSAGIDRIPLYGYTFGSGTRLTVV.

This clone was recorded once. This rearrangement joins TRBV18 to TRBJ1-1; D is undetermined. This CDR3 has 13 amino acids. V lost 5 bases and J lost 0, with 7 bases in between. Germline V gene lookup returns CDR1 KGHSH and CDR2 LQKENI. CDR3: CASSSQVNTEAFF. The CDR3 DNA follows: TGTGCCAGCTCATCCCAGGTGAACACTGAAGCTTTCTTT. The full variable domain, completed using reference TRBV18 and TRBJ1-1, is NAGVMQNPRHLVRRRGQEARLRCSPMKGHSHVYWYRQLPEEGLKFMVYLQKENIIDESGMPKERFSAEFPKEGPSILRIQQVVRGDSAAYFCASSSQVNTEAFFGQGTRLTVV.

This clone was recorded once. The J gene is TRBJ2-7, the V gene TRBV4-3, with 8 nucleotides matching TRBD1. This CDR3 spans 19 amino acids. Germline-derived CDR1 and CDR2 are LGHNA and YSLEER. The V and J ends lost 0 bases and 6 bases, in that order; junction bases with no gene match: 19. The CDR3 nucleotides are TGCGCCAGCAGCCAAGATGAAGCAATCAGGGGGCGCGGACTACCCGAGCAGTACTTC. Translating it yields CASSQDEAIRGRGLPEQYF.

The chain links TRBV7-2 to TRBJ1-1; a weak D match, TRBD1 (6 bases). The V end lost 4 bases, the J end lost 4 bases, and 13 bases lay between the germline ends. The CDR3 runs 14 residues. Per germline, CDR1 SGHTA and CDR2 FQGNSA. CDR3 nucleotides: TGTGCCAGCAGCTCCTTAGGGGGGGGCACTGAAGCTTTCTTT. This translates into CASSSLGGGTEAFF. The entire variable domain, with the rest obtained from reference TRBV7-2 and TRBJ1-1, is as follows: GAGVSQSPSNKVTEKGKDVELRCDPISGHTALYWYRQSLGQGLEFLIYFQGNSAPDKSGLPSDRFSAERTGGSVSTLTIQRTQQEDSAVYLCASSSLGGGTEAFFGQGTRLTVV.